These 5 T cell receptor beta chains were sequenced from one sample in a study of T cell responses to AZD1222 COVID-19 vaccine (dated by TCRdb to the early 2020s). The library was made by the immunoSEQ multiplex PCR assay. Held by TCRdb, this immuneACCESS table contains in-frame sequences only and omits some clones. Under half of the omission traces to an unresolved V gene where checked; the cause of the rest is unknown. For this sample the table gives about 55,000 clones, of which over 80% were detected only once. Roughly 14% of the sample comes from the top ten. In the paper's terms, the time point label means: baseline before first vaccination. The sample here was peripheral blood, taken on day 0 of AZD1222 vaccination. These receptors all stem from an adult in good health.

This rearrangement joins TRBV7-6 to TRBJ2-3; TRBD2 matches at 13 bases. J was trimmed by 12 bases and V by 4 bases; bases with no gene match: 7. The CDR3 covers 14 residues. Per the germline V gene, CDR1 is SGHVS and CDR2 is FNYEAQ. The CDR3 nucleotides read TGTGCCAGCAGCTACAAACTAGCGGGGGGGGACCAGTATTTT. It codes for CASSYKLAGGDQYF.

CDR3 in amino acids: CASSLVSSPLHF. The CDR3 DNA is TGTGCCAGCAGCTTAGTTTCTTCACCCCTCCACTTT. V usage is TRBV11-3 and J usage is TRBJ1-6, with D unclear. Germline CDR1 is SGHNT and CDR2 is YENEEA. Trimming took off 1 base at V and 9 bases at J, with 4 bases between the two ends. This CDR3 comprises 12 residues.

The V gene is TRBV14, the J gene TRBJ1-3, with 7 bases lining up with TRBD1. CDR3 length: 18 amino acids. With V trimmed by 2 bases and J by 0 bases, 10 bases remained unmatched. Looked up from germline, CDR1 is SGHDN and CDR2 is FVKESK. CDR3 sequence reads: CASSQYPGQTASGNTIYF. In DNA form, the CDR3 reads TGTGCCAGCAGCCAATATCCGGGACAGACAGCCTCTGGAAACACCATATATTTT.

The chain uses TRBV15 and TRBJ2-3; weak D call: TRBD2 (5 bases). V lost 0 bases to trimming and J lost 4 bases, with 14 bases between them. The CDR3 spans 16 residues. Germline V lookup: CDR1 LNHNV, CDR2 YYDKDF (reference sequence). The CDR3 spells CATSRESTRIADTQYF. CDR3 DNA sequence: TGTGCCACCAGCAGAGAGAGTACTAGAATCGCAGATACGCAGTATTTT.

The V and J genes are TRBV6-5 and TRBJ2-3; D tentatively reads TRBD1 or TRBD2 (5 bases each). The V end lost 6 bases, the J end lost 4 bases, and 14 bases lay between the germline ends. The V gene's germline CDR1 is MNHEY and CDR2 SVGAGI. The CDR3 is 14 residues long. The CDR3 is CASSQPRGADTQYF. Here the CDR3 DNA reads TGTGCCAGCAGCCAACCTAGAGGGGCAGATACGCAGTATTTT.